Detailed here is one T cell receptor (beta chain). The target antigen is unknown. The CDR3 spans 16 residues. Trimming removed 4 bases from V and 4 bases from J; junction bases left unmatched: 12. Germline CDR1 and CDR2: SGHAT and FQNNGV. The sample originates from a study of cytomegalovirus exposure and HLA in healthy donors. Overall study results and limits: Previously analyzed data showed that most TCR beta V segments were productive at a frequency of about 87% or about 30%.

13 Jbeta primers and 60 Vbeta primers were used for the PCR. The repertoire was sequenced with immunoSEQ multiplex PCR; TCRdb's copy has only in-frame clones and lacks some. Here the sample spans about 110,000 clones, over 65% being singletons. The sequencing sample was made of PBMCs. This chain uses TRBV11-2 with TRBJ2-5, with 7 bases lining up with TRBD1. The sequence was collected from a female donor in good health and CMV-seropositive. CDR3 sequence: CASSSHGGPGGETQYF. The CDR3 coding sequence is TGTGCCAGCAGCTCCCACGGCGGCCCAGGGGGAGAGACCCAGTACTTC.